This T cell receptor (beta chain) emerged from a study of T cell changes during pregnancy in multiple sclerosis. Measured with immunoSEQ multiplex PCR; TCRdb has only the in-frame clones, and not every one. In the table there are 29,000 or so clones, 90% to 95% of which are singletons. Germline CDR1 and CDR2: SGHTA and FQGNSA. The length of the CDR3 is 16 residues. Trimming shortened V by 1 base and J by 1 base, and 14 bases separated the two germline ends. This TCR was recovered from a female donor with multiple sclerosis, enrolled in a pregnancy study. The specimen comprised CD4+ T cells from peripheral blood mononuclear cells, sampled in the first trimester of pregnancy. The genes are TRBV7-2 and TRBJ2-7, with D possibly being TRBD2 (5 bases). CDR3 sequence (DNA): TGTGCCAGCAGCTTAGGAGTGGGTCGAGGGTCCTACGAGCAGTACTTC. Amino acid sequence: CASSLGVGRGSYEQYF. Drawing the rest from reference TRBV7-2 and TRBJ2-7, the complete variable domain is GAGVSQSPSNKVTEKGKDVELRCDPISGHTALYWYRQSLGQGLEFLIYFQGNSAPDKSGLPSDRFSAERTGGSVSTLTIQRTQQEDSAVYLCASSLGVGRGSYEQYFGPGTRLTVT.